What follows describes a single T cell receptor beta chain. There is no known antigen for this receptor. No per-base quality is available; no much larger clone lies one base away. This sample is part of a study of human T cells and chemical hapten exposure (dated by TCRdb to 2020 to 2022). A note on the overall study: Libraries were pooled for sequencing, and variation in per-sample TCR yields was attributed mainly to small differences in library volumes within the pool. Both TCR alpha and TCR beta chains were sequenced from each blood RNA sample. In alopecia patients, the study followed how the peripheral blood TCR repertoire changed in vivo over primary and secondary sensitization to diphenylcyclopropenone (DPC), a hapten.

The meaning of the sample's time point label: healthy volunteer bleed at 6 weeks. Total RNA was extracted from unfractionated whole blood collected in Tempus Blood RNA tubes. Five or six healthy volunteers acted as controls for TCR sequencing and had blood drawn at day 0, 2 weeks and 6 weeks. Overall study results and their limits: After repeated subsampling, changes were observed in the strength of the expansion versus patch-test correlation and in the threshold at which the correlation became significant. DPC sensitization did not change how many TCRs were above 1 in 1000 frequency, and no evidence was found of alterations in global repertoire structure.

Libraries were constructed by RACE. For sequencing, a NextSeq 500 was employed. During library preparation, unique molecular identifiers were attached to individual cDNA molecules so that TCRs could be counted in a quantitative, reproducible way. Per the authors' processing: Samples had a median of about 90,000 TCRs, with a range from about 23,224 to 700,000. The Decombinator software suite was used to annotate the V, J and CDR3 of the TCR reads. For the PS versus PT1 abundance plots, all samples were subsampled to the same number of TCRs (28,000). TCRs were defined as expanded if absent before sensitization and observed at least eight times at the 2-week time point. TCRdb ran its own pipeline on the public reads, namely fastp trimming at Q25 and MiXCR clone calling, and kept in-frame beta chains. Duplicate CDR3 protein sequences are folded into a single record with the most common DNA and genes. The authors' filters were not applied to this entry. The sample table holds 35,000 to 50,000 distinct CDR3 sequences, of which about 3.7% were seen once. The ten largest clones capture about 6% of the sample.

The specimen sequenced was whole blood. This TCR was recovered from a human donor in good health. Some clones in this sample may be carry-over from other donors' samples.

The nucleotides read TGTGCCAGCAGTTTATTGGGTGGCGGGGGCTACACCTTC. Its amino acids are CASSLLGGGGYTF. Rearrangement joined TRBV28 to TRBJ1-2; the D gene identity is not certain. Between the V and J ends, shortened by 1 base and 8 bases respectively, the junction contains 11 bases. The CDR3 contains 13 residues, cysteine and phenylalanine counted. CDR3 DNA is the only sequence kept; it has 39 bases, read in frame from the first base. Per the germline V gene, MDHEN is the CDR1 and SYDVKM is the CDR2.